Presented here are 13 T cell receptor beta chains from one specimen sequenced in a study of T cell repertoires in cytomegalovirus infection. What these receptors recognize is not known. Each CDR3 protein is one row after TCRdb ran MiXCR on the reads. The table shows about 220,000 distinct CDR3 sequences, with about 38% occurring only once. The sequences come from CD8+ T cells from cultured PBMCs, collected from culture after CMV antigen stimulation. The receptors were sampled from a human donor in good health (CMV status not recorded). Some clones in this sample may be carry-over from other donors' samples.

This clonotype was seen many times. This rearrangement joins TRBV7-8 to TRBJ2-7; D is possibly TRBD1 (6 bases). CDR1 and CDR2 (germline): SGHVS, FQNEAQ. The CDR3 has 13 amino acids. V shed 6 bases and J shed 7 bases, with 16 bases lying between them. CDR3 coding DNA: TGTGCCAGCAGTCAGTCAGGGGCTCGGGAGCAGTACTTC. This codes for CASSQSGAREQYF.

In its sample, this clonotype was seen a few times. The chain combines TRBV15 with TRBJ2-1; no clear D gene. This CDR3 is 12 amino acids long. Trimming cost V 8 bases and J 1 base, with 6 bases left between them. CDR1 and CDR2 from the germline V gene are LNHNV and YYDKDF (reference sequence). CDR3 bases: TGTGCCACCGCAGAGTCCTACAATGAGCAGTTCTTC. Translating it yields CATAESYNEQFF. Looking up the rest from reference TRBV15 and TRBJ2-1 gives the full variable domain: DAMVIQNPRYQVTQFGKPVTLSCSQTLNHNVMYWYQQKSSQAPKLLFHYYDKDFNNEADTPDNFQSRRPNTSFCFLDIRSPGLGDTAMYLCATAESYNEQFFGPGTRLTVL.

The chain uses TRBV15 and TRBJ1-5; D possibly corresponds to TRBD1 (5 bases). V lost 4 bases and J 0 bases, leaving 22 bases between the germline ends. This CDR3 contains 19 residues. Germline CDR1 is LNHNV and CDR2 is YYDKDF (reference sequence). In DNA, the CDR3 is TGTGCCACCAGCAACGGGACTTTCAAGCGATACCGTAGCAATCAGCCCCAGCATTTT. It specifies CATSNGTFKRYRSNQPQHF. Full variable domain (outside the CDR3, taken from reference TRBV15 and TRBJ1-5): DAMVIQNPRYQVTQFGKPVTLSCSQTLNHNVMYWYQQKSSQAPKLLFHYYDKDFNNEADTPDNFQSRRPNTSFCFLDIRSPGLGDTAMYLCATSNGTFKRYRSNQPQHFGDGTRLSIL.

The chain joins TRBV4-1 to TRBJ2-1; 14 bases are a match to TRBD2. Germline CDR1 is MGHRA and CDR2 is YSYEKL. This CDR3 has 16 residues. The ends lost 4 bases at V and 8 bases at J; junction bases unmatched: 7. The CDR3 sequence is CASSPIGTSGSDEQFF. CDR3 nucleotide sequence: TGCGCCAGCAGCCCTATTGGGACTAGCGGGAGTGATGAGCAGTTCTTC.

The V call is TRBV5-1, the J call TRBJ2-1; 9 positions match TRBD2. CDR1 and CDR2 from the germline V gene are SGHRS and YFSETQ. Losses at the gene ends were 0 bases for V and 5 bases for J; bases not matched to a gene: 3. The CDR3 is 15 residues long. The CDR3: CASSLVASGNNEQFF. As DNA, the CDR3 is TGCGCCAGCAGCTTGGTGGCTAGCGGGAACAATGAGCAGTTCTTC.

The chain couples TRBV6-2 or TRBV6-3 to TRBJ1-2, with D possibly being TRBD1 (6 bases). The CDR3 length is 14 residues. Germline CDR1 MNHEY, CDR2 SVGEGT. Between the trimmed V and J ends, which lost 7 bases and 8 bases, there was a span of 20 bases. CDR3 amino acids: CASISGTNPFGYTF. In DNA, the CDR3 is TGTGCCAGCATCTCCGGGACAAACCCCTTCGGCTACACCTTC.

The DNA of the CDR3 is TGTGCCAGTAGTACCTCTCAGAGTAACATTCAGTACTTC. It yields the protein CASSTSQSNIQYF. V and J are TRBV19 and TRBJ2-4; the D is unclear. CDR3 length equals 13 residues. Trimming shortened V by 4 bases and J by 7 bases, and 11 bases separated the two germline ends. Germline V CDR1 and CDR2: LNHDA, SQIVND (reference sequence).

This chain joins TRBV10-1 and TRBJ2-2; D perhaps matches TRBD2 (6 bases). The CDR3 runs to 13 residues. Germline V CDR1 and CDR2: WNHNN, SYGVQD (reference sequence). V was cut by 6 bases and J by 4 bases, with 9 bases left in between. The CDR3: CASRQGGTGELFF. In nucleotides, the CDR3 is TGCGCCAGCAGGCAGGGAGGCACCGGGGAGCTGTTTTTT.

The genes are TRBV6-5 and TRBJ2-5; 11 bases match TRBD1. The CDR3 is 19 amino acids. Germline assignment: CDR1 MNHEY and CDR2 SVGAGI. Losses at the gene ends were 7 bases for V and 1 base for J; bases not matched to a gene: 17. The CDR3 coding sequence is TGTGCCAGCACTGATGTACCGGGACAGGGGGTTACTACCCAAGAGACCCAGTACTTC. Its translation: CASTDVPGQGVTTQETQYF.

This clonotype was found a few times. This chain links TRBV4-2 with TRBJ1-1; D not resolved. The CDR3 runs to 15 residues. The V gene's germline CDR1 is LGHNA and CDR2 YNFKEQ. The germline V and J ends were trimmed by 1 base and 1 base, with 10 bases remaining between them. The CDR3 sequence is CASSQGLAGNTEAFF. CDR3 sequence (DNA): TGTGCCAGCAGCCAAGGACTGGCGGGGAACACTGAAGCTTTCTTT.

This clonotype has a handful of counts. This CDR3 is CASSLDSRGPGGEQYF. In DNA form, the CDR3 reads TGTGCCAGCAGCTTAGATAGCCGGGGACCAGGCGGGGAGCAGTACTTC. The chain combines TRBV11-2 with TRBJ2-7, with D perhaps matching TRBD1 or TRBD2 (5 bases each). Trimming took 0 bases from V and 7 from J, leaving 19 bases between them. The CDR3 is made up of 16 amino acids. Per germline, CDR1 SGHAT and CDR2 FQNNGV. Variable domain in full (rest from reference TRBV11-2 and TRBJ2-7): EAGVAQSPRYKIIEKRQSVAFWCNPISGHATLYWYQQILGQGPKLLIQFQNNGVVDDSQLPKDRFSAERLKGVDSTLKIQPAKLEDSAVYLCASSLDSRGPGGEQYFGPGTRLTVT.

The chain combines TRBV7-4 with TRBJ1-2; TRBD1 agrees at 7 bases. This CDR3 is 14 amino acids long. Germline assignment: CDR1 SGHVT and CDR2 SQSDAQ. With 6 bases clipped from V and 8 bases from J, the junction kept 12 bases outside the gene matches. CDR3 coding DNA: TGTGCCAGCAGGACACAGGGGAGATCGGTAGGCTACACCTTC. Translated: CASRTQGRSVGYTF.

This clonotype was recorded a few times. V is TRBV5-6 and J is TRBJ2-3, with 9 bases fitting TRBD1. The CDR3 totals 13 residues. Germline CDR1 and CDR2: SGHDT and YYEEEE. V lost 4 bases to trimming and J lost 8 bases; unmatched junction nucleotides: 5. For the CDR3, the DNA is TGTGCCAGCAGCCCTACGACAGGGGGTACGCAGTATTTT. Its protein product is CASSPTTGGTQYF.